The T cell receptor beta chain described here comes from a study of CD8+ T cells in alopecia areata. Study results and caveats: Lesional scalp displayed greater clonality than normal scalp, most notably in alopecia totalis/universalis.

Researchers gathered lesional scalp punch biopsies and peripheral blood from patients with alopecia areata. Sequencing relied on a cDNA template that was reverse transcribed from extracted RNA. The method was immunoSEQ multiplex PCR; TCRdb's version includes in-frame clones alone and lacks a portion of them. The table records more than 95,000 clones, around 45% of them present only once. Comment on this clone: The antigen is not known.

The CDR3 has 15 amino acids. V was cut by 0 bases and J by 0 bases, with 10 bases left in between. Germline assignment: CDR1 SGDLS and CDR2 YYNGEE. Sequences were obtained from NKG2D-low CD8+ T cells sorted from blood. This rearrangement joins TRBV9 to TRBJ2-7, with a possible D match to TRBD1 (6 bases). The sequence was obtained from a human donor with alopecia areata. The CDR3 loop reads CASSVGTGPSYEQYF. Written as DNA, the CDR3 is TGTGCCAGCAGCGTAGGTACAGGGCCCTCCTACGAGCAGTACTTC.